This TCR beta chain was sequenced in a study of T-cell memory formation after mild COVID-19. The table lists this clonotype with a few counts. Its cognate antigen is unknown. One end of the junction does not line up with germline, which may come from a read error. MiXCR, applied by TCRdb to the 5' RACE reads, yields one record per CDR3 protein. The sample has 400,000 to 500,000 distinct CDR3 sequences; approximately 24% are singletons. The CDR3 has 14 amino acids. Germline assignment: CDR1 MNHEY and CDR2 SVGAGI. Study findings and constraints: Clones that got smaller from day 15 to 85 had even CD4/CD8, while clones growing later tipped toward CD4+. Mainly CM and EM harbored the contracting CD4+ clones; mainly EMRA harbored the CD8+ ones.

Sample: PBMCs or a T cell subset sorted from them (not recorded which). The origin of this receptor is an adult woman who had mild COVID-19 (a few samples of this study predate the infection). Cell type and time point are not known. The gene calls are TRBV6-5 and TRBJ1-1; 8 bases agree with TRBD1. The CDR3 here is CASSYSIGQGAAFF. The DNA of the CDR3 is TGTGCCAGCAGTTACTCGATTGGGCAGGGGGCAGCTTTCTTC.